These 5 T cell receptor beta chains share one sample of origin, sequenced in a study of cytomegalovirus exposure and HLA in healthy donors. Amplification used 60 Vbeta primers and 13 Jbeta primers. TCRdb's copy holds only in-frame clones and misses some; the assay was immunoSEQ multiplex PCR. The profile shows some 150,000 clones, more than 60% of them singletons. Specimen: PBMCs. These TCRs come from a man in his forties or fifties in good health and CMV-seronegative.

The genes are TRBV7-6 and TRBJ2-3, with 11 bases fitting TRBD1. This CDR3 region has 15 residues. CDR1 and CDR2 (germline): SGHVS, FNYEAQ. V lost 6 bases and J lost 4; bases outside the gene matches: 6. CDR3 nucleotide sequence: TGTGCCAGCAGTTTTGGACAGGGGGCCGCAGATACGCAGTATTTT. This codes for CASSFGQGAADTQYF.

The CDR3 DNA reads TGTGCCAGCAGCAAAGGACAGGCTTCCGAGCAGTACTTC. Its protein is CASSKGQASEQYF. The V and J genes are TRBV9 and TRBJ2-7; 7 nucleotides agree with TRBD1. The CDR3 extends over 13 amino acids. The trim removed 4 bases at V and 6 bases at J, leaving 7 bases unmatched. The germline CDR1 and CDR2 sequences are SGDLS and YYNGEE.

The chain combines TRBV9 with TRBJ2-7, with 8 bases identical to TRBD2. Germline V CDR1 and CDR2: SGDLS, YYNGEE. The CDR3 length is 13 residues. V was pared by 2 bases and J by 3 bases, with 1 base of the junction left unmatched. Here the CDR3 reads CASSVTSGYEQYF. CDR3 DNA sequence: TGTGCCAGCAGCGTTACTAGCGGCTACGAGCAGTACTTC.

J is TRBJ1-3 and V is TRBV25-1, with D possibly TRBD1 on 5 matching bases. The CDR3 runs 14 residues. Trimming pared 6 bases from V and 7 bases from J, leaving 16 bases between. The germline CDR1 and CDR2 sequences are MGHDK and SYGVNS. CDR3 loop: CASRGEEIGNTIYF. CDR3 DNA: TGTGCCAGCAGGGGGGAGGAGATCGGGAACACCATATATTTT. Using reference TRBV25-1 and TRBJ1-3 for the parts outside the CDR3, the full variable domain is EADIYQTPRYLVIGTGKKITLECSQTMGHDKMYWYQQDPGMELHLIHYSYGVNSTEKGDLSSESTVSRIRTEHFPLTLESARPSHTSQYLCASRGEEIGNTIYFGEGSWLTVV.

The chain uses TRBV7-9 and TRBJ2-5; 7 bases align to TRBD1. This CDR3 spans 13 amino acids. The V segment lost 5 bases and the J segment 5 bases; nucleotides outside the gene matches: 5. Germline values: CDR1 SEHNR, CDR2 FQNEAQ (reference sequence). CDR3: CASSNRGAETQYF. In nucleotides, the CDR3 is TGTGCCAGCAGCAACAGGGGTGCGGAGACCCAGTACTTC.